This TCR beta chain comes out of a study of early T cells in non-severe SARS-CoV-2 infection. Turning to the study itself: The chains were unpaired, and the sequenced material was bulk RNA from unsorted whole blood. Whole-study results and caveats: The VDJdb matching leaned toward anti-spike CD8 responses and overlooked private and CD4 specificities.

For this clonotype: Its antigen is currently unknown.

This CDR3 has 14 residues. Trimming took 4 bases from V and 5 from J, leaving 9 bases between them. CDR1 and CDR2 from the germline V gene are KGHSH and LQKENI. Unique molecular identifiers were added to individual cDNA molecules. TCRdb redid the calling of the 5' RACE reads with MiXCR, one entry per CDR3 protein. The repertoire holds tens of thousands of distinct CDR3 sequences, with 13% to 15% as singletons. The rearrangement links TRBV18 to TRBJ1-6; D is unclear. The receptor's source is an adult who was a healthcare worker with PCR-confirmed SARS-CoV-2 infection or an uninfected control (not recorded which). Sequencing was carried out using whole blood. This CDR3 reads CASSLPQDNSPLHF. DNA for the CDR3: TGTGCCAGCTCACTCCCTCAAGATAATTCACCCCTCCACTTT.